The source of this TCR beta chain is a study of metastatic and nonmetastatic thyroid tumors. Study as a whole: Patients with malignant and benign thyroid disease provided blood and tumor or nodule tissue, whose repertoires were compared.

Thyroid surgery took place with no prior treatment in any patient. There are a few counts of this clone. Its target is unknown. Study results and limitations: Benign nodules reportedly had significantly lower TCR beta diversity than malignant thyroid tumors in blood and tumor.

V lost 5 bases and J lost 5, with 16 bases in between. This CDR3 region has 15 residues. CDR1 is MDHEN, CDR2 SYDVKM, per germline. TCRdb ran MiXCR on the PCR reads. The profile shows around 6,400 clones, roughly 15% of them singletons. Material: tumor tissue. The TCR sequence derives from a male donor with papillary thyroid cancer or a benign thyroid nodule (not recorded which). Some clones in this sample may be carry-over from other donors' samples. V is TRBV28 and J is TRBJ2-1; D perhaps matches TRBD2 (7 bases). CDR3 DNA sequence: TGTGCCAGCAGTGGGGGGGACACATTAAACAATGAGCAGTTCTTC. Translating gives CASSGGDTLNNEQFF.